The rows below give T cell receptor beta chains drawn from one sample of a study of human T cells and chemical hapten exposure. TCRdb analysed the RACE reads with MiXCR anew, one entry per CDR3 protein. The sample has some 180,000 distinct CDR3 sequences, approximately 24% seen once. The sample in question was whole blood, obtained in connection with sensitization to the hapten diphenylcyclopropenone (DPC). The receptors come from a woman between 40 and 55 years old with alopecia areata. Some clones in this sample may be carry-over from other donors' samples. The CDR3 runs from the conserved cysteine through the conserved F or W.

V gene | CDR3 protein
TRBV6-6 | CASSYSPLISGNTIYF
TRBV30 | CAWSATGTDYEQYF
TRBV6-2/TRBV6-3 | CASSRTGLAADNEQFF
TRBV28 | CASSFRTGTDTQYF
TRBV27 | CASREPPGETQYF
TRBV24-1 | CATSDSRDNSPLHF
TRBV25-1 | CASSGYRDREQYF
TRBV28 | CASSFGLFGSGLAGPTHYEQYF
TRBV6-2/TRBV6-3 | CASRAGGRQETQYF
TRBV29-1 | CSVAQTATNEKLFF
TRBV29-1 | CSVVWQGGENEQFF
TRBV5-1 | CASSLVVNFFLPQHF
TRBV7-2 | CASSSSGGGETQYF
TRBV6-5 | CASSYSRAGNTEAFF
TRBV7-3 | CASSLGTGATGELFF
TRBV5-1 | CASSPVVGLAGANVLTF
TRBV5-1 | CASSLQDGNIEKLFF
TRBV12-3/TRBV12-4 | CASRARSTGELFF
TRBV4-2 | CASSQEPVFTEAFF
TRBV4-2 | CASSSSIVGSYNSPLHF
TRBV4-2 | CASSQPGLPSMNTEAFF
TRBV5-1 | CASSLGVAGVSTDTQYF
TRBV6-2/TRBV6-3 | CASSYFLGVANNEQFF
TRBV20-1 | CSARARQSSYEQYF
TRBV20-1 | CSASRVGGITYNEQFF
TRBV5-1 | CASSLVPWSETQYF
TRBV5-1 | CASTLRGGAEETQYF
TRBV20-1 | CSARAAFSSYEQYF
TRBV28 | CASSSLRLAGASYEQYF
TRBV12-3/TRBV12-4 | CASSFSGGDQPQHF
TRBV7-2 | CASSLGRPQYF
TRBV5-1 | CASSLEQGFYEQYF
TRBV6-5 | CASSAGHPYEQYF
TRBV12-3/TRBV12-4 | CASTRDSHSDTQYF
TRBV28 | CASFSPAGTYEQYF
TRBV6-2/TRBV6-3 | CASGGTRDEQYF
TRBV10-3 | CAISEGVKTQYF
TRBV21-1 | CASSKDQGVPEAFF
TRBV7-9 | CATANAATNEKLFF
TRBV18 | CASSPSLRDINTGELFF
TRBV27 | CASSWSINYRKPGHVPYEQYF
TRBV6-2/TRBV6-3 | CASSTESAEAFF